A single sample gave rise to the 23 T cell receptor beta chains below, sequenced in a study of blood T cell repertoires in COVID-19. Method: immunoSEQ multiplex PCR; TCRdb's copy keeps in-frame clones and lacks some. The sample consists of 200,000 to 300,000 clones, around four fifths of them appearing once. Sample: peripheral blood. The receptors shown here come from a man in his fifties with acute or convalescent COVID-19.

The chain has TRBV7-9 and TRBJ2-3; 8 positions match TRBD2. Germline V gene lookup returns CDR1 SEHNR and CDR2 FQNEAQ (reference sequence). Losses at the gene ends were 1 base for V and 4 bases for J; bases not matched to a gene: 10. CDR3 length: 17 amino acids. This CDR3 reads CASSLVGTGGPADTQYF. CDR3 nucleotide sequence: TGTGCCAGCAGCTTAGTCGGAACGGGAGGGCCTGCAGATACGCAGTATTTT.

For the CDR3, the DNA is TGTGCCAGCTCACCACTAGCGGGCCGTAGCTCCTACAATGAGCAGTTCTTC. Protein: CASSPLAGRSSYNEQFF. This chain connects TRBV18 to TRBJ2-1; 7 bases agree with TRBD2. The germline gives CDR1 KGHSH, CDR2 LQKENI. Trimming removed 1 base from V and 0 bases from J; junction bases left unmatched: 6. The CDR3 extends over 17 amino acids. The full variable domain, in which reference TRBV18 and TRBJ2-1 provide the parts outside the CDR3, is NAGVMQNPRHLVRRRGQEARLRCSPMKGHSHVYWYRQLPEEGLKFMVYLQKENIIDESGMPKERFSAEFPKEGPSILRIQQVVRGDSAAYFCASSPLAGRSSYNEQFFGPGTRLTVL.

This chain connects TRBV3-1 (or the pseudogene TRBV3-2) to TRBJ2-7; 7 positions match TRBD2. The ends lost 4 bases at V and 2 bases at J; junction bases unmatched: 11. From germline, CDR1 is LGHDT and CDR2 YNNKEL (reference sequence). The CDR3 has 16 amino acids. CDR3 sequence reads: CASSPELASGAYEQYF. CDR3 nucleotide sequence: TGTGCCAGCAGCCCCGAATTGGCTAGCGGAGCCTACGAGCAGTACTTC.

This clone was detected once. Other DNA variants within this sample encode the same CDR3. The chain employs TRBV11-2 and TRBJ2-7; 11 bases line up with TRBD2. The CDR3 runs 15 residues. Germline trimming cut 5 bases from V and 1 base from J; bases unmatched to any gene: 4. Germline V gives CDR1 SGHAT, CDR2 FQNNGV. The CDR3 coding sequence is TGTGCCAGCAGCCCCGGGACTAGCGGATCCTACGAGCAGTACTTC. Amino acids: CASSPGTSGSYEQYF.

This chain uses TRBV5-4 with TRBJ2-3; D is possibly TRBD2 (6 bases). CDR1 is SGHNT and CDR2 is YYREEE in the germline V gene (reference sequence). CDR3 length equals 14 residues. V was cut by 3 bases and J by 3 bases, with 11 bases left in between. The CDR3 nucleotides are TGTGCCAGCAGCTCTGGTGGGGGGACAGATACGCAGTATTTT. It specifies CASSSGGGTDTQYF.

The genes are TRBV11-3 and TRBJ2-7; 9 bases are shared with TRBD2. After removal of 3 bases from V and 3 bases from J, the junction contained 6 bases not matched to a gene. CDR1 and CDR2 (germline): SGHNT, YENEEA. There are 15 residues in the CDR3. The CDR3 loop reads CASSFSTSGYYEQYF. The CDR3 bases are TGTGCCAGCAGCTTTAGCACTAGCGGGTACTACGAGCAGTACTTC.

The CDR3 is CASSLNDAGVLYEQYF. DNA for the CDR3: TGTGCCAGCAGCTTGAACGATGCGGGAGTCTTGTACGAGCAGTACTTC. The chain is built from TRBV5-4 and TRBJ2-7; 7 nucleotides agree with TRBD2. The CDR3 extends over 16 amino acids. The V segment lost 1 base and the J segment 4 bases; nucleotides outside the gene matches: 11. Germline lookup yields CDR1 SGHNT and CDR2 YYREEE (reference sequence). The full variable domain, rest sourced from reference TRBV5-4 and TRBJ2-7, is ETGVTQSPTHLIKTRGQQVTLRCSSQSGHNTVSWYQQALGQGPQFIFQYYREEENGRGNFPPRFSGLQFPNYSSELNVNALELDDSALYLCASSLNDAGVLYEQYFGPGTRLTVT.

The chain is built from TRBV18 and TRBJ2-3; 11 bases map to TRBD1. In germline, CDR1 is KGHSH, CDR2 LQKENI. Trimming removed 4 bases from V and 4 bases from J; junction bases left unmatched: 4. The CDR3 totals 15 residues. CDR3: CASSRTGGDADTQYF. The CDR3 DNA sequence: TGTGCCAGCTCACGGACAGGGGGCGACGCAGATACGCAGTATTTT.

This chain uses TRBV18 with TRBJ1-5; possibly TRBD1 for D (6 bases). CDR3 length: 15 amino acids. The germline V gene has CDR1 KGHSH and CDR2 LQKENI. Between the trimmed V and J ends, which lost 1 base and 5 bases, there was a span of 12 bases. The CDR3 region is CASSPQGVGYQPQHF. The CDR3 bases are TGTGCCAGCTCACCACAGGGGGTTGGTTATCAGCCCCAGCATTTT. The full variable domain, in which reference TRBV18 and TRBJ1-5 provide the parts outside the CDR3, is NAGVMQNPRHLVRRRGQEARLRCSPMKGHSHVYWYRQLPEEGLKFMVYLQKENIIDESGMPKERFSAEFPKEGPSILRIQQVVRGDSAAYFCASSPQGVGYQPQHFGDGTRLSIL.

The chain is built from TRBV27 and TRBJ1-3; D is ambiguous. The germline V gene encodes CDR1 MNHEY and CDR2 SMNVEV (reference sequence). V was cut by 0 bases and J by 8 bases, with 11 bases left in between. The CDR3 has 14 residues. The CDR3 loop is CASSLSNSGYTIYF. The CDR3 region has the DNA TGTGCCAGCAGTTTATCGAACAGTGGTTACACCATATATTTT.

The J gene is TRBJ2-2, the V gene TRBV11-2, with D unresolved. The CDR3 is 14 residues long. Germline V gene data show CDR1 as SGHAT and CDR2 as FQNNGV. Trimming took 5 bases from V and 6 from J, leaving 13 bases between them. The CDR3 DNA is TGTGCCAGCAGCGCCCACGAGTTGGCCGGGGAGCTGTTTTTT. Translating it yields CASSAHELAGELFF.

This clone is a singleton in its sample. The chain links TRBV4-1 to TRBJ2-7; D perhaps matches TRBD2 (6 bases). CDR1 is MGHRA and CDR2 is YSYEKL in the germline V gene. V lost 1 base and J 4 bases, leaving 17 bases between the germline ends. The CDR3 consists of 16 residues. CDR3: CASSQGRLAGRYEQYF. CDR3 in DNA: TGCGCCAGCAGCCAAGGCCGGTTGGCGGGAAGGTACGAGCAGTACTTC.

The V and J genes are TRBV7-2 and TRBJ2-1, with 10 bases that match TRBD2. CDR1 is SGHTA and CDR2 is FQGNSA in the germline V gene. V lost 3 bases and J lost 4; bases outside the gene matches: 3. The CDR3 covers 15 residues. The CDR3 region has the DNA TGTGCCAGCAGCTTTAGCGGGGGGATTTACAATGAGCAGTTCTTC. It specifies CASSFSGGIYNEQFF.

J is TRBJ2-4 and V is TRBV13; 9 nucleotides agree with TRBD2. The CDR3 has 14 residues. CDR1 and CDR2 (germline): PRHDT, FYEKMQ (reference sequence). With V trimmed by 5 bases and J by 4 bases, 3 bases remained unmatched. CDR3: CASSLGLAKNIQYF. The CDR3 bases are TGTGCCAGCAGCCTGGGACTAGCTAAAAACATTCAGTACTTC.

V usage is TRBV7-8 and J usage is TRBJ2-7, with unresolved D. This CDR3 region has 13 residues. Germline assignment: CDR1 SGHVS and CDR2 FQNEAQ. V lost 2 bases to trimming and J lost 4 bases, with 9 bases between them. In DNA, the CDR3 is TGTGCCAGCAGCTTACGTCGCGAGTACGAGCAGTACTTC. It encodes CASSLRREYEQYF.

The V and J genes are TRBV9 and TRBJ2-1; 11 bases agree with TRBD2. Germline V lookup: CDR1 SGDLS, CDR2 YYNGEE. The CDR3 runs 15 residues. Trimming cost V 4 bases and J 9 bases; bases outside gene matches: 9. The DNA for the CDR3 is TGTGCCAGCAGCCCCCGTAGCGGGGGGGTAGCTGAGCAGTTCTTC. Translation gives CASSPRSGGVAEQFF.

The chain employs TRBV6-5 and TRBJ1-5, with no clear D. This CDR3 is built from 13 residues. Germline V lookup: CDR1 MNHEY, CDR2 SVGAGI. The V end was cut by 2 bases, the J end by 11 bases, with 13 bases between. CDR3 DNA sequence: TGTGCCAGCAGTTACACTAGCCCCGGGACCCAGCATTTT. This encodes CASSYTSPGTQHF.

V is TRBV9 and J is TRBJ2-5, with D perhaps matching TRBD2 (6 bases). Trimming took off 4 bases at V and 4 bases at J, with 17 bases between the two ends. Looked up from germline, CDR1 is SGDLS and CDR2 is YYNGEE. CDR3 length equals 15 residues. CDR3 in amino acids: CASSPQAGSGETQYF. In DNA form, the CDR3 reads TGTGCCAGCAGCCCCCAGGCTGGTAGCGGAGAGACCCAGTACTTC.

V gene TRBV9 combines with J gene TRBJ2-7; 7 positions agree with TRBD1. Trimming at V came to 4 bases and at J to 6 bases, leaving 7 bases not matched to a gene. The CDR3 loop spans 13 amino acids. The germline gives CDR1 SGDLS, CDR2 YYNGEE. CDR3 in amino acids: CASSPTGLGEQYF. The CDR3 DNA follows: TGTGCCAGCAGCCCGACAGGGCTCGGCGAGCAGTACTTC.

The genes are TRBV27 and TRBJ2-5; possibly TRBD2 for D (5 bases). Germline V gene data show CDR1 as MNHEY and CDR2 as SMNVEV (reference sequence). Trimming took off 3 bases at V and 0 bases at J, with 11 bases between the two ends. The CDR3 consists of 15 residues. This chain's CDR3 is CASSFISAHQETQYF. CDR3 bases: TGTGCCAGCAGTTTTATTAGCGCACACCAAGAGACCCAGTACTTC.

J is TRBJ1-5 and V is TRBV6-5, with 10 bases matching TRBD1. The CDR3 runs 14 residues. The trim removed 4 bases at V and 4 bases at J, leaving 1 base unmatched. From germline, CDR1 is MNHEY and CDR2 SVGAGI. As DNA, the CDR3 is TGTGCCAGCAGTTGGGACAGGGGAAATCAGCCCCAGCATTTT. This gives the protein CASSWDRGNQPQHF.

The CDR3 nucleotides read TGTGCCGTGACCCGGGCTAGCGGGAGGGCCCCAAACAATGAGCAGTTCTTC. Encoded protein: CAVTRASGRAPNNEQFF. The chain uses TRBV19 and TRBJ2-1; 12 bases map to TRBD2. The ends lost 11 bases at V and 5 bases at J; junction bases unmatched: 16. CDR1 is LNHDA and CDR2 is SQIVND in the germline V gene (reference sequence). The CDR3 runs to 17 residues.

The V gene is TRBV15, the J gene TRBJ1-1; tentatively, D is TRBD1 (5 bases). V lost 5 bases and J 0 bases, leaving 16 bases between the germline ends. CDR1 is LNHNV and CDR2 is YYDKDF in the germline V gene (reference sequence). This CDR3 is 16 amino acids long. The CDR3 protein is CATSDSPGSLNTEAFF. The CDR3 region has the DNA TGTGCCACCAGCGACAGCCCCGGCAGCCTGAACACTGAAGCTTTCTTT.